Listed below are T cell receptor beta chains from one sample, sequenced in a study of T cells in narcolepsy. The data were produced by immunoSEQ multiplex PCR, yet TCRdb's version contains in-frame clones alone and is incomplete. The sample consists of about 24,000 clones, approximately 62% of them appearing once. Material for sequencing was memory (CD45RA-) CD4+ T cells from blood. Receptor source: a human donor in good health. CDR3s include the opening cysteine and the closing phenylalanine or tryptophan. The D gene is left open where the match is weak. Only part of the rows carry a size: once, few, many, or a class if the clone is expanded.

cdr3_aa: CASSWDRGRDTQYF
cdr3_nt: TGTGCCAGCAGCTGGGACAGGGGGCGAGATACGCAGTATTTT
clone_size: NA
cdr3_length: 14
v_call: TRBV7-9
d_call: TRBD1
j_call: TRBJ2-3

cdr3_aa: CASKAASGNEQYF
cdr3_nt: TGTGCCAGTAAGGCAGCTAGCGGGAACGAGCAGTACTTC
clone_size: NA
cdr3_length: 13
v_call: TRBV19
d_call: TRBD2
j_call: TRBJ2-7

cdr3_aa: CASSSGLSTDTQYF
cdr3_nt: TGCGCCAGCAGCTCCGGGCTGAGCACAGATACGCAGTATTTT
clone_size: once
cdr3_length: 14
v_call: TRBV5-1
d_call: NA
j_call: TRBJ2-3

cdr3_aa: CSAEQGKQYF
cdr3_nt: TGCAGTGCTGAACAGGGGAAGCAGTACTTC
clone_size: NA
cdr3_length: 10
v_call: TRBV20-1
d_call: TRBD1
j_call: TRBJ2-7

cdr3_aa: CASSANSVAYEQYF
cdr3_nt: TGTGCCAGCAGCGCCAATAGCGTGGCATACGAGCAGTACTTC
clone_size: NA
cdr3_length: 14
v_call: TRBV7-2
d_call: NA
j_call: TRBJ2-7

cdr3_aa: CASAGLGNRSPLHF
cdr3_nt: TGTGCCAGCGCAGGGTTAGGGAATCGTTCACCCCTCCACTTT
clone_size: few
cdr3_length: 14
v_call: TRBV2
d_call: NA
j_call: TRBJ1-6

cdr3_aa: CASSPHSGSGYEQFF
cdr3_nt: TGTGCCAGCTCTCCTCACAGCGGGAGTGGATATGAGCAGTTCTTC
clone_size: NA
cdr3_length: 15
v_call: TRBV18
d_call: TRBD2
j_call: TRBJ2-1

cdr3_aa: CASSLAVYEQYF
cdr3_nt: TGTGCCAGCAGTTTAGCTGTCTACGAGCAGTACTTC
clone_size: NA
cdr3_length: 12
v_call: TRBV28
d_call: NA
j_call: TRBJ2-7

cdr3_aa: CASSVGGAGANVLTF
cdr3_nt: TGTGCCAGCAGTGTAGGGGGCGCTGGGGCCAACGTCCTGACTTTC
clone_size: NA
cdr3_length: 15
v_call: TRBV2
d_call: TRBD1
j_call: TRBJ2-6

cdr3_aa: CASNDNDSNQPQHF
cdr3_nt: TGTGCCAGTAACGACAACGATAGCAATCAGCCCCAGCATTTT
clone_size: few
cdr3_length: 14
v_call: TRBV19
d_call: NA
j_call: TRBJ1-5

cdr3_aa: CASSPFDSTDTQYF
cdr3_nt: TGTGCCAGCTCACCTTTCGACAGCACAGATACGCAGTATTTT
clone_size: NA
cdr3_length: 14
v_call: TRBV18
d_call: NA
j_call: TRBJ2-3

cdr3_aa: CASSIEQGARTDTQYF
cdr3_nt: TGTGCCAGTAGTATTGAGCAGGGGGCCCGCACAGATACGCAGTATTTT
clone_size: NA
cdr3_length: 16
v_call: TRBV19
d_call: TRBD1
j_call: TRBJ2-3

cdr3_aa: CASSVITGELFF
cdr3_nt: TGTGCCAGCAGCGTCATCACCGGGGAGCTGTTTTTT
clone_size: NA
cdr3_length: 12
v_call: TRBV6-1
d_call: NA
j_call: TRBJ2-2

cdr3_aa: CASSQEWGDEKLFF
cdr3_nt: TGCGCCAGCAGCCAAGAATGGGGGGACGAAAAACTGTTTTTT
clone_size: NA
cdr3_length: 14
v_call: TRBV4-3
d_call: NA
j_call: TRBJ1-4

cdr3_aa: CASSQDPSGDGYTF
cdr3_nt: TGCGCCAGCAGCCAAGATCCGTCAGGGGATGGCTACACCTTC
clone_size: once
cdr3_length: 14
v_call: TRBV4-1
d_call: NA
j_call: TRBJ1-2

cdr3_aa: CAWRALVNTEAFF
cdr3_nt: TGTGCCTGGAGAGCACTCGTGAACACTGAAGCTTTCTTT
clone_size: once
cdr3_length: 13
v_call: TRBV30
d_call: NA
j_call: TRBJ1-1

cdr3_aa: CASSLGGNSGNTIYF
cdr3_nt: TGCGCCAGCAGCTTGGGGGGGAACTCTGGAAACACCATATATTTT
clone_size: NA
cdr3_length: 15
v_call: TRBV5-1
d_call: NA
j_call: TRBJ1-3

cdr3_aa: CASSELGTGPEQYF
cdr3_nt: TGTGCCAGCAGTGAACTTGGGACAGGGCCCGAGCAGTACTTC
clone_size: few
cdr3_length: 14
v_call: TRBV6-1
d_call: TRBD1
j_call: TRBJ2-7

cdr3_aa: CAWRGSPVGEEQYF
cdr3_nt: TGTGCCTGGAGGGGGAGCCCGGTGGGAGAGGAGCAGTACTTC
clone_size: few
cdr3_length: 14
v_call: TRBV30
d_call: NA
j_call: TRBJ2-7

cdr3_aa: CASSPYLTYNTIYF
cdr3_nt: TGTGCCAGCAGTCCTTACCTAACTTATAACACCATATATTTT
clone_size: NA
cdr3_length: 14
v_call: TRBV6-5
d_call: NA
j_call: TRBJ1-3

cdr3_aa: CASRGTGWGQETQYF
cdr3_nt: TGTGCCAGCAGGGGGACAGGGTGGGGGCAAGAGACCCAGTACTTC
clone_size: few
cdr3_length: 15
v_call: TRBV6-5
d_call: TRBD1
j_call: TRBJ2-5

cdr3_aa: CASSQLSSGYGYTF
cdr3_nt: TGTGCCAGCAGCCAGTTAAGTAGCGGCTATGGCTACACCTTC
clone_size: NA
cdr3_length: 14
v_call: TRBV6-5
d_call: NA
j_call: TRBJ1-2

cdr3_aa: CASSRQGGRETDTQYF
cdr3_nt: TGCGCCAGCAGCCGTCAGGGAGGCAGGGAAACAGATACGCAGTATTTT
clone_size: NA
cdr3_length: 16
v_call: TRBV4-1
d_call: NA
j_call: TRBJ2-3

cdr3_aa: CASSLGRRDGLDTQYF
cdr3_nt: TGTGCCAGCAGCTTGGGGCGGCGGGACGGATTAGATACGCAGTATTTT
clone_size: once
cdr3_length: 16
v_call: TRBV5-5
d_call: NA
j_call: TRBJ2-3

cdr3_aa: CASTERDPTDTQYF
cdr3_nt: TGCGCCAGCACCGAGCGGGACCCCACAGATACGCAGTATTTT
clone_size: few
cdr3_length: 14
v_call: TRBV10-2
d_call: TRBD2
j_call: TRBJ2-3

cdr3_aa: CASPSGRQETQYF
cdr3_nt: TGTGCCAGCCCTAGCGGACGGCAAGAGACCCAGTACTTC
clone_size: NA
cdr3_length: 13
v_call: TRBV2
d_call: TRBD2
j_call: TRBJ2-5

cdr3_aa: CASSKGLASSYNEQFF
cdr3_nt: TGTGCCAGCAGTAAGGGACTAGCGAGCTCCTACAATGAGCAGTTCTTC
clone_size: few
cdr3_length: 16
v_call: TRBV2
d_call: TRBD2
j_call: TRBJ2-1

cdr3_aa: CASSPRTSGGKIYNEQFF
cdr3_nt: TGTGCCAGTAGTCCCCGGACTAGCGGTGGAAAAATCTACAATGAGCAGTTCTTC
clone_size: NA
cdr3_length: 18
v_call: TRBV19
d_call: TRBD2
j_call: TRBJ2-1

cdr3_aa: CASSRAGGYEQYF
cdr3_nt: TGTGCCAGTAGTAGAGCGGGCGGGTACGAGCAGTACTTC
clone_size: NA
cdr3_length: 13
v_call: TRBV19
d_call: NA
j_call: TRBJ2-7

cdr3_aa: CASSWGLSATGELFF
cdr3_nt: TGTGCCAGCAGCTGGGGTCTGTCGGCCACCGGGGAGCTGTTTTTT
clone_size: NA
cdr3_length: 15
v_call: TRBV5-6
d_call: NA
j_call: TRBJ2-2

cdr3_aa: CASSLARGGEQFF
cdr3_nt: TGTGCCAGCAGCTTAGCGCGGGGGGGTGAGCAGTTCTTC
clone_size: NA
cdr3_length: 13
v_call: TRBV7-2
d_call: TRBD2
j_call: TRBJ2-1

cdr3_aa: CASSLAQNRGNEQFF
cdr3_nt: TGTGCCAGCAGCTTAGCGCAAAACAGGGGCAATGAGCAGTTCTTC
clone_size: NA
cdr3_length: 15
v_call: TRBV7-9
d_call: TRBD1
j_call: TRBJ2-1

cdr3_aa: CASRPTHEQYF
cdr3_nt: TGTGCCAGCAGGCCGACCCACGAGCAGTACTTC
clone_size: NA
cdr3_length: 11
v_call: TRBV6-9
d_call: NA
j_call: TRBJ2-7

cdr3_aa: CASSEDGNSPLHF
cdr3_nt: TGTGCCAGCAGTGAGGACGGGAATTCACCCCTCCACTTT
clone_size: few
cdr3_length: 13
v_call: TRBV6-1
d_call: NA
j_call: TRBJ1-6

cdr3_aa: CSVSQSYQETQYF
cdr3_nt: TGCAGCGTTAGTCAGTCGTACCAAGAGACCCAGTACTTC
clone_size: NA
cdr3_length: 13
v_call: TRBV29-1
d_call: NA
j_call: TRBJ2-5

cdr3_aa: CASSVGVGTDTQYF
cdr3_nt: TGTGCCAGCAGCGTAGGGGTGGGAACAGATACGCAGTATTTT
clone_size: NA
cdr3_length: 14
v_call: TRBV9
d_call: NA
j_call: TRBJ2-3

cdr3_aa: CASSLNPAISGSDTQYF
cdr3_nt: TGTGCCAGCAGCTTAAACCCGGCAATTAGCGGGTCAGATACGCAGTATTTT
clone_size: NA
cdr3_length: 17
v_call: TRBV11-3
d_call: TRBD2
j_call: TRBJ2-3

cdr3_aa: CASSLWAGAEGYTF
cdr3_nt: TGTGCCAGCAGTTTATGGGCAGGGGCAGAGGGCTACACCTTC
clone_size: few
cdr3_length: 14
v_call: TRBV28
d_call: NA
j_call: TRBJ1-2

cdr3_aa: CASSQGDSLSQETQYF
cdr3_nt: TGTGCCAGCAGCCAAGGAGACTCTCTTAGCCAAGAGACCCAGTACTTC
clone_size: NA
cdr3_length: 16
v_call: TRBV4-2
d_call: NA
j_call: TRBJ2-5

cdr3_aa: CASSGDRGFSYEQYF
cdr3_nt: TGTGCCAGCAGCGGGGACAGGGGTTTCTCCTACGAGCAGTACTTC
clone_size: few
cdr3_length: 15
v_call: TRBV2
d_call: TRBD1
j_call: TRBJ2-7

cdr3_aa: CASSSQRDSGNTIYF
cdr3_nt: TGTGCCAGCAGCTCCCAGAGGGACTCTGGAAACACCATATATTTT
clone_size: NA
cdr3_length: 15
v_call: TRBV7-9
d_call: NA
j_call: TRBJ1-3

cdr3_aa: CASSLDGLNLHTQYF
cdr3_nt: TGTGCCAGCTCACTCGACGGCTTGAACCTACATACGCAGTATTTT
clone_size: once
cdr3_length: 15
v_call: TRBV18
d_call: NA
j_call: TRBJ2-3

cdr3_aa: CAWTTQLAKNIQYF
cdr3_nt: TGTGCCTGGACTACGCAGCTAGCCAAAAACATTCAGTACTTC
clone_size: NA
cdr3_length: 14
v_call: TRBV30
d_call: NA
j_call: TRBJ2-4

cdr3_aa: CAISAEGRVKSPLHF
cdr3_nt: TGTGCCATCAGTGCTGAGGGCAGGGTAAAGTCACCCCTCCACTTT
clone_size: NA
cdr3_length: 15
v_call: TRBV10-3
d_call: NA
j_call: TRBJ1-6

cdr3_aa: CASSSLSGQRSNQPQHF
cdr3_nt: TGTGCCAGCAGCTCCCTCTCGGGACAGAGAAGCAATCAGCCCCAGCATTTT
clone_size: once
cdr3_length: 17
v_call: TRBV11-3
d_call: TRBD1
j_call: TRBJ1-5

cdr3_aa: CASSGGRGATDTQYF
cdr3_nt: TGTGCCAGCAGCGGAGGCAGGGGTGCCACAGATACGCAGTATTTT
clone_size: NA
cdr3_length: 15
v_call: TRBV7-6
d_call: NA
j_call: TRBJ2-3

cdr3_aa: CASSQGGGGVSSGNTIYF
cdr3_nt: TGCGCCAGCAGCCAAGGAGGGGGCGGGGTAAGCTCTGGAAACACCATATATTTT
clone_size: NA
cdr3_length: 18
v_call: TRBV4-3
d_call: TRBD1
j_call: TRBJ1-3

cdr3_aa: CASTPGLVTGELFF
cdr3_nt: TGTGCCAGCACGCCGGGACTAGTAACCGGGGAGCTGTTTTTT
clone_size: NA
cdr3_length: 14
v_call: TRBV9
d_call: TRBD2
j_call: TRBJ2-2

cdr3_aa: CASSLVAVQFF
cdr3_nt: TGTGCCAGCAGCTTAGTAGCGGTCCAGTTCTTC
clone_size: NA
cdr3_length: 11
v_call: TRBV7-2
d_call: NA
j_call: TRBJ2-1

cdr3_aa: CASRGTGRDTEAFF
cdr3_nt: TGTGCCAGCAGGGGGACAGGGCGGGACACTGAAGCTTTCTTT
clone_size: NA
cdr3_length: 14
v_call: TRBV6-5
d_call: TRBD1
j_call: TRBJ1-1

cdr3_aa: CASSPDRVYGYTF
cdr3_nt: TGTGCCAGCAGCCCGGACCGGGTCTATGGCTACACCTTC
clone_size: NA
cdr3_length: 13
v_call: TRBV16
d_call: NA
j_call: TRBJ1-2

cdr3_aa: CASSPKTGYTF
cdr3_nt: TGTGCCAGCAGCCCGAAAACCGGCTACACCTTC
clone_size: NA
cdr3_length: 11
v_call: TRBV11-2
d_call: NA
j_call: TRBJ1-2